The 13 T cell receptor beta chains presented below share a single source sample, sequenced in a study of technical replicates of blood from a handful of donors. Method: immunoSEQ multiplex PCR; TCRdb's copy keeps in-frame clones and lacks some. This table has nearly 95,000 clones, about 96% appearing once. Sequenced: T cells isolated from PBMCs. The receptors here all came from a human donor in good health.

This chain uses TRBV4-3 with TRBJ2-3, with D unresolved. The CDR3 totals 14 residues. CDR1 and CDR2 from the germline V gene are LGHNA and YSLEER. Trimming cost V 1 base and J 9 bases, with 14 bases left between them. The CDR3 nucleotides are TGCGCCAGCAGCCAAGCAACAGCCTCAGGCACGCAGTATTTT. Protein product: CASSQATASGTQYF.

This sequence joins TRBV6-1 and TRBJ2-5, with D possibly matching TRBD2 (6 bases). Germline assignment: CDR1 MNHNS and CDR2 SASEGT. V dropped 0 bases and J dropped 4 bases, with 12 bases sitting between them. The CDR3 is made up of 15 amino acids. As DNA, the CDR3 is TGTGCCAGCAGTGAAGCGCGGGGATATCGAGAGACCCAGTACTTC. Encoded protein: CASSEARGYRETQYF.

In nucleotides, the CDR3 is TGCGCCAGCAGCCGGGATACCAGGGGCTCTGGAAACACCATATATTTT. It is translated as CASSRDTRGSGNTIYF. The V call is TRBV4-3, the J call TRBJ1-3; D is possibly TRBD1 (6 bases). This CDR3 region has 16 residues. Germline V CDR1 and CDR2: LGHNA, YSLEER. V lost 4 bases to trimming and J lost 0 bases, with 13 bases between them.

This clone was seen a single time. The V gene is TRBV5-1, the J gene TRBJ2-1; 15 bases fit TRBD2. Germline V CDR1 and CDR2: SGHRS, YFSETQ. Germline trimming cut 4 bases from V and 7 bases from J; bases unmatched to any gene: 12. This CDR3 is built from 18 residues. CDR3 sequence reads: CASSPGLAGGPGMNEQFF. Written as DNA, the CDR3 is TGCGCCAGCAGCCCGGGACTAGCGGGGGGACCAGGGATGAATGAGCAGTTCTTC. Using reference TRBV5-1 and TRBJ2-1 for the parts outside the CDR3, the full variable domain is KAGVTQTPRYLIKTRGQQVTLSCSPISGHRSVSWYQQTPGQGLQFLFEYFSETQRNKGNFPGRFSGRQFSNSRSEMNVSTLELGDSALYLCASSPGLAGGPGMNEQFFGPGTRLTVL.

The chain combines TRBV30 with TRBJ2-7; possibly TRBD2 for D (5 bases). This CDR3 has 13 amino acids. Trimming took 1 base from V and 2 from J, leaving 9 bases between them. The germline CDR1 and CDR2 sequences are GTSNPN and SVGIG (reference sequence). The CDR3 bases are TGTGCCTGGAGTGGGACTTCTCCCTACGAGCAGTACTTC. Its translation: CAWSGTSPYEQYF.

The chain couples TRBV7-8 to TRBJ1-5, with 12 bases fitting TRBD1. This CDR3 contains 19 residues. The V gene's germline CDR1 is SGHVS and CDR2 FQNEAQ. V lost 5 bases and J lost 16; bases outside the gene matches: 27. In DNA, the CDR3 is TGTGCCAGCAGCAACTTACCTCTCACAAGCTGGGACAGGGGGCCCCTCATACATTTT. Translation gives CASSNLPLTSWDRGPLIHF.

The gene calls are TRBV29-1 and TRBJ1-2; TRBD1 is a possible D gene (6 bases). The CDR3 is made up of 13 amino acids. Germline-derived CDR1 and CDR2 are SQVTM and ANQGSEA. V lost 4 bases to trimming and J lost 4 bases, with 13 bases between them. The CDR3 coding sequence is TGCAGCGTTGGGGAGACAGGTTCCTATGGCTACACCTTC. Translated: CSVGETGSYGYTF.

The rearrangement joins TRBV6-1 to TRBJ2-7; D gene uncertain. CDR1 is MNHNS, CDR2 SASEGT, per germline. The germline V and J ends were trimmed by 7 bases and 0 bases, with 13 bases remaining between them. CDR3 length equals 14 residues. As DNA, the CDR3 is TGTGCCAGCAAACGCGAGGCCGCCTCCTACGAGCAGTACTTC. This translates into CASKREAASYEQYF.

The chain has TRBV6-1 and TRBJ2-7, with 8 positions matching TRBD2. The CDR3 covers 15 residues. Trimming removed 0 bases from V and 3 bases from J; junction bases left unmatched: 4. CDR1 is MNHNS and CDR2 is SASEGT in the germline V gene. Here the CDR3 DNA reads TGTGCCAGCAGTGAAGCACTAGCGGCACTCTACGAGCAGTACTTC. Translated: CASSEALAALYEQYF.

V gene TRBV11-3 combines with J gene TRBJ2-7, with 11 positions matching TRBD2. J gave up 3 bases and V 1 base, and 2 bases lay outside the gene matches. The CDR3 is made up of 15 amino acids. The germline CDR1 and CDR2 sequences are SGHNT and YENEEA. For the CDR3, the DNA is TGTGCCAGCAGCTTAGTAGGACTAGCGGGCTACGAGCAGTACTTC. Translation: CASSLVGLAGYEQYF. The full variable domain, its missing parts supplied by reference TRBV11-3 and TRBJ2-7, is EAGVVQSPRYKIIEKKQPVAFWCNPISGHNTLYWYLQNLGQGPELLIRYENEEAVDDSQLPKDRFSAERLKGVDSTLKIQPAELGDSAVYLCASSLVGLAGYEQYFGPGTRLTVT.

V usage is TRBV20-1 and J usage is TRBJ1-2; tentative D call: TRBD1 (6 bases). CDR1 is DFQATT and CDR2 is SNEGSKA in the germline V gene (reference sequence). This CDR3 is built from 11 residues. The germline V and J ends were trimmed by 3 bases and 9 bases, with 11 bases remaining between them. DNA of the CDR3: TGCAGTGCTAGTCCCCAGGGGAGCTACACCTTC. Its protein product is CSASPQGSYTF.

The rearrangement uses TRBV11-2 and TRBJ2-1, with 13 bases matching TRBD2. Germline V gene data show CDR1 as SGHAT and CDR2 as FQNNGV. Germline trimming cut 0 bases from V and 9 bases from J; bases unmatched to any gene: 14. The CDR3 consists of 19 residues. The CDR3, as DNA: TGTGCCAGCAGCTTAGATGAACTAGCGGGAGGGCTGGTAGGTGGTGAGCAGTTCTTC. Translation gives CASSLDELAGGLVGGEQFF.

The gene calls are TRBV10-3 and TRBJ2-1, with D unresolved. Trimming removed 6 bases at V and 7 bases at J, with 16 bases between. The CDR3 is 14 residues long. Germline CDR1 ENHRY, CDR2 SYGVKD. CDR3 in amino acids: CAIRYSLDENEQFF. The CDR3 DNA reads TGTGCCATCAGGTACTCCCTCGATGAGAATGAGCAGTTCTTC.